The 25 T cell receptor beta chains given below trace back to one sample, sequenced in a study of CD8 T cells in ankylosing spondylitis. Each CDR3 protein is one row after TCRdb ran MiXCR on the 5' RACE reads. The top ten clones hold under 60% of a sample with some 30,000 distinct CDR3 sequences, 30% of them seen once. Sequenced material: synovial fluid, either unsorted or a sorted T cell fraction (not recorded which). These receptors were obtained from a male donor with ankylosing spondylitis.

The chain employs TRBV6-1 and TRBJ1-5; 11 bases agree with TRBD1. The CDR3 covers 16 residues. CDR1 MNHNS and CDR2 SASEGT come from the germline V gene. The J segment lost 2 bases and the V segment lost 4 bases, leaving 4 bases of the junction unmatched. Written as DNA, the CDR3 is TGTGCCAGCAGTGTCGGACAGGGGGCCGGCAATCAGCCCCAGCATTTT. It is translated as CASSVGQGAGNQPQHF.

The rearrangement uses TRBV6-6 and TRBJ1-1, with D possibly matching TRBD1 (5 bases). Between the trimmed V and J ends, which lost 6 bases and 6 bases, there was a span of 14 bases. This CDR3 is 13 amino acids long. CDR1 is MNHNY and CDR2 is SVGAGI in the germline V gene (reference sequence). The CDR3: CASSPLGGAEAFF. The CDR3 DNA reads TGTGCCAGCAGCCCTCTAGGAGGGGCTGAAGCTTTCTTT.

This chain connects TRBV24-1 to TRBJ2-1; 10 bases fit TRBD1. This CDR3 region has 15 residues. The germline CDR1 and CDR2 sequences are KGHDR and SFDVKD. Trimming at V came to 4 bases and at J to 8 bases, leaving 7 bases not matched to a gene. In nucleotides, the CDR3 is TGTGCCACCAGTGACCCGGGACAGGGGTTCCATGAGCAGTTCTTC. This translates into CATSDPGQGFHEQFF.

This clonotype was counted a few times. V and J are TRBV4-1 and TRBJ2-4; no reliable D call. The CDR3 spans 15 residues. Germline CDR1 MGHRA, CDR2 YSYEKL. V dropped 4 bases and J dropped 0 bases, with 10 bases sitting between them. The CDR3 region has the DNA TGCGCCAGCAGCCCACTCAGGCTAGCCAAAAACATTCAGTACTTC. This translates into CASSPLRLAKNIQYF.

The rearrangement links TRBV11-2 to TRBJ2-1; D is unresolved. CDR1 and CDR2 (germline): SGHAT, FQNNGV. The CDR3 has 14 residues. V lost 2 bases and J lost 0, with 5 bases in between. The CDR3 loop reads CASSLISSYNEQFF. The CDR3 DNA reads as TGTGCCAGCAGCTTAATTAGCTCCTACAATGAGCAGTTCTTC.

V usage is TRBV6-5 and J usage is TRBJ1-1; TRBD1 matches at 11 bases. CDR3 size: 16 residues. Germline CDR1 MNHEY, CDR2 SVGAGI. Trimming took 5 bases from V and 3 from J; bases not matched to a gene: 8. In nucleotides, the CDR3 is TGTGCCAGCAGTAACCTACCGGGACAGGGGGACACTGAAGCTTTCTTT. The encoded protein is CASSNLPGQGDTEAFF.

The rearrangement uses TRBV12-3 or TRBV12-4 and TRBJ1-1; TRBD1 aligns across 9 bases. The CDR3 has 12 amino acids. The V segment lost 8 bases and the J segment 5 bases; nucleotides outside the gene matches: 3. CDR3: CASLDRGTEAFF. The CDR3 DNA reads TGTGCCAGCCTTGACAGGGGGACTGAAGCTTTCTTT.

There are many counts of this clonotype. The genes are TRBV6-1 and TRBJ1-2; D not resolved. From germline, CDR1 is MNHNS and CDR2 SASEGT. The CDR3 has 15 residues. The V and J ends lost 0 bases and 8 bases respectively, with 16 bases between them. The CDR3 loop is CASSEAWNGPGGYTF. The CDR3 DNA follows: TGTGCCAGCAGTGAAGCTTGGAATGGGCCGGGGGGCTACACCTTC.

This clonotype was counted at least ten times. This chain links TRBV10-2 with TRBJ2-7; 11 positions agree with TRBD2. The CDR3 length is 16 residues. The V segment lost 2 bases and the J segment 0 bases; nucleotides outside the gene matches: 3. Germline loops: CDR1 WSHSY, CDR2 SAAADI. CDR3 in DNA: TGCGCCAGCAGTGAGCCACTAGCGGGAGTCTCCTACGAGCAGTACGTC. Translating it yields CASSEPLAGVSYEQYV.

The chain employs TRBV29-1 and TRBJ2-1; 7 positions agree with TRBD1. The length of the CDR3 is 15 residues. The germline V gene encodes CDR1 SQVTM and CDR2 ANQGSEA. Here the CDR3 DNA reads TGCATCTGTGGGGGCGGGCAGGGGGCCTACAATGAGCAGTTCTTC. It specifies CICGGGQGAYNEQFF.

This clonotype showed up just a few times. The chain carries TRBV7-6 and TRBJ1-3; tentatively, D is TRBD1 (6 bases). V was cut by 4 bases and J by 0 bases, with 16 bases left in between. CDR1 and CDR2 (germline): SGHVS, FNYEAQ. The CDR3 runs 17 residues. CDR3 nucleotides: TGTGCCAGCAGCTCAAGGCCCGGGACATTCTCTGGAAACACCATATATTTT. This codes for CASSSRPGTFSGNTIYF.

This clonotype was observed a handful of times. DNA of the CDR3: TGTGCCAGCAGCTTAGATTTCGCGAACACTGAAGCTTTCTTT. Amino acids: CASSLDFANTEAFF. The gene calls are TRBV7-9 and TRBJ1-1; D uncertain. CDR1 is SEHNR and CDR2 is FQNEAQ in the germline V gene (reference sequence). The CDR3 spans 14 residues. V was shortened by 1 base and J by 1 base, with 7 bases between the two germline ends.

The chain has TRBV24-1 and TRBJ2-3, with D tentatively TRBD2 (6 bases). The CDR3 totals 15 residues. Germline V CDR1 and CDR2: KGHDR, SFDVKD. V was clipped by 0 bases and J by 4 bases, with 10 bases between them. The CDR3 DNA follows: TGTGCCACCAGTGATTTGGGGGGAGGTGCAGATACGCAGTATTTT. This codes for CATSDLGGGADTQYF.

The chain has TRBV11-2 and TRBJ2-1; D is uncertain. Germline CDR1 SGHAT, CDR2 FQNNGV. V was pared by 3 bases and J by 6 bases, with 3 bases between. The CDR3 is made up of 11 amino acids. CDR3 loop: CASSFRNEQFF. Here the CDR3 DNA reads TGTGCCAGCAGCTTCCGCAATGAGCAGTTCTTC.

The chain combines TRBV7-8 with TRBJ1-3; D call uncertain. The CDR3 spans 15 residues. The germline V and J ends were trimmed by 5 bases and 4 bases, with 15 bases remaining between them. Germline V gene data show CDR1 as SGHVS and CDR2 as FQNEAQ. In DNA, the CDR3 is TGTGCCAGCAGCCCTAGAAGCGGGTCAGGAAACACCATATATTTT. Its translation: CASSPRSGSGNTIYF.

The chain combines TRBV29-1 with TRBJ2-7; TRBD2 agrees at 12 bases. V dropped 5 bases and J dropped 7; count of bases not matched to a gene: 6. The V gene's germline CDR1 is SQVTM and CDR2 ANQGSEA. The CDR3 totals 13 residues. CDR3 residues: CSVLGGLAGEQYF. The CDR3 DNA follows: TGCAGCGTTTTGGGAGGACTAGCGGGAGAGCAGTACTTC.

By proportion, this clonotype is medium-sized. The chain joins TRBV4-1 to TRBJ2-3; possible D gene TRBD1, 5 bases. CDR1 is MGHRA and CDR2 is YSYEKL in the germline V gene. V lost 1 base and J 5 bases, leaving 13 bases between the germline ends. CDR3 length: 15 amino acids. The CDR3 loop reads CASSQGVGLVDTQYF. As DNA, the CDR3 is TGCGCCAGCAGCCAAGGCGTGGGGCTAGTAGATACGCAGTATTTT.

This clonotype was seen repeatedly, ten times or more. J is TRBJ2-1 and V is TRBV2; TRBD1 or TRBD2 may be the D gene (5 bases each). V lost 7 bases and J lost 9, with 22 bases in between. Germline V gene lookup returns CDR1 SNHLY and CDR2 FYNNEI. There are 15 residues in the CDR3. The CDR3 region is CASKYTGAGWSEQFF. DNA of the CDR3: TGTGCCAGCAAATACACCGGGGCCGGGTGGAGTGAGCAGTTCTTC.

The table lists this clonotype with many counts. This sequence joins TRBV11-2 and TRBJ2-1; D possibly corresponds to TRBD2 (7 bases). Germline assignment: CDR1 SGHAT and CDR2 FQNNGV. CDR3 length: 15 amino acids. Trimming removed 6 bases from V and 2 bases from J, with 14 bases in between. The DNA of the CDR3 is TGTGCCAGCAGATTACTCGGGGGGCCCTACAATGAGCAGTTCTTC. Its translation: CASRLLGGPYNEQFF. The variable domain in full, completed from reference TRBV11-2 and TRBJ2-1, reads EAGVAQSPRYKIIEKRQSVAFWCNPISGHATLYWYQQILGQGPKLLIQFQNNGVVDDSQLPKDRFSAERLKGVDSTLKIQPAKLEDSAVYLCASRLLGGPYNEQFFGPGTRLTVL.

The chain has TRBV2 and TRBJ2-5; perhaps TRBD1 as D (5 bases). This CDR3 has 14 residues. Per germline, CDR1 SNHLY and CDR2 FYNNEI. Trimming cost V 4 bases and J 4 bases, with 13 bases left between them. The CDR3 is CASSVQERGETQYF. CDR3 nucleotides: TGTGCCAGCAGTGTACAGGAACGCGGAGAGACCCAGTACTTC.

The V call is TRBV5-1, the J call TRBJ2-7, with a possible D match to TRBD1 (6 bases). Deletions cut 0 bases from V and 5 bases from J, with 24 bases between. Germline V lookup: CDR1 SGHRS, CDR2 YFSETQ. The CDR3 runs to 18 residues. CDR3 bases: TGCGCCAGCAGCTTGGAATGGCAGGGGACGTCAAGCCGGGACGAGCAGTACGTC. This codes for CASSLEWQGTSSRDEQYV.

V and J are TRBV7-9 and TRBJ1-3; unclear D gene. In germline, CDR1 is SEHNR, CDR2 FQNEAQ (reference sequence). The CDR3 consists of 15 residues. The V and J ends lost 6 bases and 0 bases respectively, with 12 bases between them. CDR3 bases: TGTGCCAGCAGTCAGAGTGAACACTCTGGAAACACCATATATTTT. Its protein is CASSQSEHSGNTIYF.

This clonotype has just a few counts. The V call is TRBV2, the J call TRBJ2-5; D is ambiguous. Trimming pared 6 bases from V and 2 bases from J, leaving 19 bases between. Germline lookup yields CDR1 SNHLY and CDR2 FYNNEI. The CDR3 contains 16 residues. The CDR3 spells CASRPLPGDIQETQYF. Here the CDR3 DNA reads TGTGCCAGCAGGCCCCTGCCCGGCGACATTCAAGAGACCCAGTACTTC.

This sequence joins TRBV20-1 and TRBJ1-1; D not resolved. From germline, CDR1 is DFQATT and CDR2 SNEGSKA (reference sequence). This CDR3 spans 11 amino acids. The V end lost 5 bases, the J end lost 2 bases, and 6 bases lay between the germline ends. CDR3 sequence reads: CSAWYNTEAFF. The CDR3, as DNA: TGCAGTGCTTGGTACAACACTGAAGCTTTCTTT.

This chain joins TRBV6-1 and TRBJ1-1, with 9 bases lining up with TRBD1. CDR3 size: 16 residues. Germline CDR1 MNHNS, CDR2 SASEGT. V shed 8 bases, J shed 6 bases, and the junction held 16 bases outside the gene matches. CDR3 protein: CASFGTGPFRGAEAFF. CDR3 DNA sequence: TGTGCCAGCTTTGGGACAGGGCCTTTCAGAGGCGCTGAAGCTTTCTTT.